The 18 T cell receptor beta chains given below trace back to one sample, sequenced in a study of Tregs in tolerant kidney transplant recipients. The assay was immunoSEQ multiplex PCR, and TCRdb's table has in-frame clones only and misses some. The table has around 230,000 clones, approximately 84% seen once. Sequenced material: CD4+ T cells from blood. These receptors originate from a human donor in good health.

The V gene is TRBV5-4, the J gene TRBJ2-1; the D gene is possibly TRBD2 (6 bases). Trimming pared 4 bases from V and 4 bases from J, leaving 18 bases between. Germline lookup yields CDR1 SGHNT and CDR2 YYREEE (reference sequence). The CDR3 has 16 residues. Here the CDR3 DNA reads TGTGCCAGCAGCCCTTCGCTAGCGAGTATATACAATGAGCAGTTCTTC. Its translation: CASSPSLASIYNEQFF.

This sequence joins TRBV5-8 and TRBJ2-1; D tentatively reads TRBD1 or TRBD2 (5 bases each). This CDR3 spans 17 amino acids. The germline gives CDR1 SGHTS, CDR2 YDEGEE. Trimming pared 0 bases from V and 2 bases from J, leaving 15 bases between. The CDR3 DNA sequence: TGTGCCAGCAGCTTGGGGGGGTCGGCGGGCGCCTACAATGAGCAGTTCTTC. The encoded protein is CASSLGGSAGAYNEQFF.

V gene TRBV19 combines with J gene TRBJ1-1, with TRBD1 matching over 11 bases. The CDR3 has 17 residues. Germline V gene data show CDR1 as LNHDA and CDR2 as SQIVND (reference sequence). Trimming took 6 bases from V and 3 from J; bases not matched to a gene: 12. In nucleotides, the CDR3 is TGTGCCAGTAGGGATTGGGGACAGGGGGATCTGTACACTGAAGCTTTCTTT. This codes for CASRDWGQGDLYTEAFF.

The CDR3 DNA sequence: TGTGCCAGCAGTGACCCCGGGACACACAATTCACCCCTCCACTTT. Translated: CASSDPGTHNSPLHF. V is TRBV6-4 and J is TRBJ1-6, with a tentative D call TRBD1 (6 bases). The V end was cut by 2 bases, the J end by 7 bases, with 12 bases between. Germline values: CDR1 MRHNA, CDR2 SNTAGT. The CDR3 spans 15 residues.

This chain links TRBV7-3 with TRBJ1-2; 11 nucleotides match TRBD1. V lost 4 bases, J lost 2 bases, and 9 bases stayed unmatched. Germline values: CDR1 SGHTA, CDR2 FQGTGA. The CDR3 contains 17 residues. The CDR3 coding sequence is TGTGCCAGCAGCTCCCGAAATGGACAGGGGGCGAACTATGGCTACACCTTC. This codes for CASSSRNGQGANYGYTF.

CDR3 amino acids: CATSLMATDPIYGYTF. The CDR3 coding sequence is TGTGCCACCAGCTTAATGGCGACAGACCCGATCTATGGCTACACCTTC. The chain combines TRBV15 with TRBJ1-2; possibly TRBD1 for D (5 bases). This CDR3 is 16 amino acids long. V lost 5 bases, J lost 4 bases, and 20 bases lay in between. CDR1 is LNHNV, CDR2 YYDKDF, per germline (reference sequence).

This chain links TRBV6-6 with TRBJ2-7; TRBD1 agrees at 7 bases. This CDR3 has 12 residues. Germline V lookup: CDR1 MNHNY, CDR2 SVGAGI (reference sequence). V was pared by 5 bases and J by 7 bases, with 5 bases of the junction left unmatched. The CDR3 DNA follows: TGTGCCAGCAGTGTACAGGGGTGGGAGCAGTACTTC. This codes for CASSVQGWEQYF.

The chain combines TRBV19 with TRBJ2-2; D is uncertain. The V end lost 5 bases, the J end lost 6 bases, and 16 bases lay between the germline ends. In germline, CDR1 is LNHDA, CDR2 SQIVND (reference sequence). The CDR3 runs to 15 residues. The CDR3 sequence is CASSSLAPRAGELFF. In DNA, the CDR3 is TGTGCCAGTAGTTCTCTTGCTCCTCGAGCCGGGGAGCTGTTTTTT.

This clone was seen more than once but under ten times. The chain uses TRBV10-2 and TRBJ1-1; 7 nucleotides agree with TRBD1. The V gene end was trimmed by 3 bases and the J gene end by 6 bases; junction bases not matched to a gene: 4. CDR1 and CDR2 from the germline V gene are WSHSY and SAAADI. This CDR3 spans 13 amino acids. The CDR3 bases are TGCGCCAGCAGTGACCCAGGGACAGCTGAAGCTTTCTTT. Protein: CASSDPGTAEAFF.

The gene calls are TRBV6-5 and TRBJ2-3; D remains unclear. Germline V gene data show CDR1 as MNHEY and CDR2 as SVGAGI. The V end was cut by 2 bases, the J end by 0 bases, with 6 bases between. This CDR3 region has 14 residues. CDR3 amino acids: CASSYGDSTDTQYF. CDR3 sequence (DNA): TGTGCCAGCAGTTACGGTGACAGCACAGATACGCAGTATTTT.

This clone was detected once. The chain couples TRBV6-1 to TRBJ2-1, with D possibly being TRBD1 (5 bases). The V and J ends lost 3 bases and 10 bases respectively, with 22 bases between them. This CDR3 has 16 amino acids. Germline V gene sequence: CDR1 MNHNS, CDR2 SASEGT. CDR3 protein: CASSDPGKASGTEQFF. DNA for the CDR3: TGTGCCAGCAGTGACCCAGGGAAGGCATCGGGCACCGAGCAGTTCTTC.

The V call is TRBV29-1, the J call TRBJ1-1; D is perhaps TRBD1 (5 bases). Trimming took 7 bases from V and 7 from J, leaving 13 bases between them. The CDR3 spans 11 residues. Germline CDR1 reads SQVTM; CDR2 reads ANQGSEA. The CDR3 sequence: CSAQVLHEAFF. DNA for the CDR3: TGCAGCGCACAGGTGCTTCATGAAGCTTTCTTT.

The chain uses TRBV4-1 and TRBJ2-5, with TRBD1 matching over 7 bases. This CDR3 is built from 18 residues. Unmatched junction bases numbered 15, after V lost 0 bases and J lost 5 bases. CDR1 and CDR2 (germline): MGHRA, YSYEKL. The CDR3 loop reads CASSQEVRGLRRGETQYF. CDR3 DNA sequence: TGCGCCAGCAGCCAAGAAGTAAGGGGGCTCCGGCGAGGGGAGACCCAGTACTTC.

V usage is TRBV7-9 and J usage is TRBJ2-7; D ambiguous. From germline, CDR1 is SEHNR and CDR2 FQNEAQ (reference sequence). V dropped 5 bases and J dropped 3 bases, with 17 bases sitting between them. This CDR3 spans 15 amino acids. The CDR3 region has the DNA TGTGCCAGCAGCCCGACTGGACCTCTAGGCTACGAGCAGTACTTC. Protein product: CASSPTGPLGYEQYF. The whole variable domain, remainder taken from reference TRBV7-9 and TRBJ2-7, is DTGVSQNPRHKITKRGQNVTFRCDPISEHNRLYWYRQTLGQGPEFLTYFQNEAQLEKSRLLSDRFSAERPKGSFSTLEIQRTEQGDSAMYLCASSPTGPLGYEQYFGPGTRLTVT.

This chain joins TRBV30 and TRBJ1-6; weak D call: TRBD1 (5 bases). Germline loops: CDR1 GTSNPN, CDR2 SVGIG (reference sequence). This CDR3 region has 16 residues. Deletions cut 2 bases from V and 9 bases from J, with 20 bases between. CDR3 in amino acids: CAWSPIWDGRISPLHF. Here the CDR3 DNA reads TGTGCCTGGAGTCCGATCTGGGACGGCCGAATTTCACCCCTCCACTTT.

The rearrangement uses TRBV6-4 and TRBJ1-5; D gene ambiguous. Germline V gives CDR1 MRHNA, CDR2 SNTAGT. V was trimmed by 4 bases and J by 1 base, leaving 8 bases between them. The CDR3 runs to 14 residues. CDR3 DNA sequence: TGTGCCAGCAGTGCGGGTGGAAGCAATCAGCCCCAGCATTTT. This translates into CASSAGGSNQPQHF.

This sequence joins TRBV11-3 and TRBJ1-2; TRBD1 agrees at 10 bases. Germline V gene data show CDR1 as SGHNT and CDR2 as YENEEA. The CDR3 consists of 16 residues. J was trimmed by 4 bases and V by 3 bases; bases with no gene match: 8. CDR3 region: CASSLDSGTGVYGYTF. The CDR3 coding sequence is TGTGCCAGCAGCTTGGACTCCGGGACAGGGGTCTATGGCTACACCTTC.

Details on this clone: The same CDR3 also results from other DNA sequences found in this sample. The chain joins TRBV7-9 to TRBJ2-7; 7 positions agree with TRBD1. Germline V gives CDR1 SEHNR, CDR2 FQNEAQ (reference sequence). There are 14 residues in the CDR3. Germline trimming cut 6 bases from V and 2 bases from J; bases unmatched to any gene: 7. The CDR3 spells CASRRGQGAYEQYF. Here the CDR3 DNA reads TGTGCCAGCAGACGAGGTCAGGGGGCCTACGAGCAGTACTTC.